A single sample is the source of the 30 T cell receptor beta chains below, sequenced in a study of blood T cell repertoires in COVID-19. The assay was immunoSEQ multiplex PCR, and TCRdb's table has in-frame clones only and misses some. The sample holds 200,000 to 250,000 clones, more than 80% seen once. The sequenced material came from PBMCs or T cells enriched from blood (not recorded which). All receptors come from a man aged 50-60 years who had been exposed to COVID-19.

CDR3 bases: TGTGCTAGTGGTTTGCCTGGGACAGCCCAAGAGACCCAGTACTTC. This gives the protein CASGLPGTAQETQYF. The V call is TRBV12-5, the J call TRBJ2-5, with 7 bases that match TRBD1. The V and J ends lost 2 bases and 1 base, in that order; junction bases with no gene match: 4. Germline V gene lookup returns CDR1 LGHNT and CDR2 FRNRAP. This CDR3 region has 15 residues.

V gene TRBV3-1 (or the pseudogene TRBV3-2) combines with J gene TRBJ1-1; D gene unclear. Germline V CDR1 and CDR2: LGHDT, YNNKEL (reference sequence). The CDR3 is 16 residues long. V was trimmed by 3 bases and J by 1 base, leaving 15 bases between them. For the CDR3, the DNA is TGTGCCAGCAGCCAGGGAGGCCGGGGTGGGAACACTGAAGCTTTCTTT. This sequence encodes CASSQGGRGGNTEAFF.

The chain has TRBV11-1 and TRBJ2-1; 11 bases agree with TRBD2. Germline assignment: CDR1 SGHAT and CDR2 FQDESV (reference sequence). CDR3 length: 14 amino acids. V lost 4 bases to trimming and J lost 6 bases; unmatched junction nucleotides: 2. In DNA, the CDR3 is TGTGCCAGCAGCTATAGCGGGGGGGCCAATGAGCAGTTCTTC. Its translation: CASSYSGGANEQFF.

The chain couples TRBV10-3 to TRBJ1-1, with D unclear. Germline loops: CDR1 ENHRY, CDR2 SYGVKD. The CDR3 is made up of 13 amino acids. V was pared by 2 bases and J by 12 bases, with 16 bases between. As DNA, the CDR3 is TGTGCCATCAGTGAGCCCGAAGGAGGGTTCCCTTTCTTT. It codes for CAISEPEGGFPFF.

This chain uses TRBV5-1 with TRBJ2-2; 8 nucleotides match TRBD2. The CDR3 runs to 14 residues. CDR1 and CDR2 (germline): SGHRS, YFSETQ. V shed 0 bases and J 6 bases; nucleotides not matched to a gene: 1. Written as DNA, the CDR3 is TGCGCCAGCAGCTTGGTCGGGAGGGCCGGGGAGCTGTTTTTT. It codes for CASSLVGRAGELFF.

The V and J genes are TRBV29-1 and TRBJ2-5; 11 bases map to TRBD2. J gave up 4 bases and V 6 bases, and 13 bases lay outside the gene matches. The CDR3 length is 16 residues. The germline CDR1 and CDR2 sequences are SQVTM and ANQGSEA. The chain's CDR3 is CSVAPRLAGGRETQYF. For the CDR3, the DNA is TGCAGCGTGGCCCCCAGGCTAGCGGGAGGACGAGAGACCCAGTACTTC.

The chain has TRBV7-9 and TRBJ1-2, with 7 bases matching TRBD1. CDR3 length: 14 residues. Germline trimming cut 6 bases from V and 4 bases from J; bases unmatched to any gene: 8. CDR1 and CDR2 (germline): SEHNR, FQNEAQ (reference sequence). Here the CDR3 DNA reads TGTGCCAGCAGTCCGGGGGACAGCGTCTATGGCTACACCTTC. This codes for CASSPGDSVYGYTF.

The V call is TRBV19, the J call TRBJ1-4; no clear D. Trimming left V 3 bases short and J 3 bases short, with 17 bases between. The germline V gene has CDR1 LNHDA and CDR2 SQIVND (reference sequence). This CDR3 is built from 17 residues. CDR3 nucleotides: TGTGCCAGTAGTATTGACTTCCTCCGGCAGTCTAATGAAAAACTGTTTTTT. It translates to CASSIDFLRQSNEKLFF.

In its sample, this clone was seen once. The chain's CDR3 is CASSYKGDEKLFF. The CDR3, as DNA: TGTGCCAGCAGTTACAAGGGGGACGAAAAACTGTTTTTT. V and J are TRBV6-5 and TRBJ1-4; TRBD1 is a possible D gene (6 bases). The CDR3 runs 13 residues. Trimming took 2 bases from V and 8 from J, leaving 9 bases between them. Per the germline V gene, CDR1 is MNHEY and CDR2 is SVGAGI.

J is TRBJ1-2 and V is TRBV9, with TRBD1 matching 9 bases. CDR1 SGDLS and CDR2 YYNGEE come from the germline V gene. The V and J ends lost 2 bases and 6 bases, in that order; junction bases with no gene match: 5. The CDR3 covers 14 residues. The CDR3 DNA follows: TGTGCCAGCAGCGTCCTAGGGACAGGGAATGGCTACACCTTC. Translation: CASSVLGTGNGYTF.

The rearrangement joins TRBV5-1 to TRBJ2-1, with D perhaps TRBD1 (6 bases). Germline CDR1 and CDR2: SGHRS and YFSETQ. The CDR3 loop spans 14 amino acids. V lost 0 bases and J lost 9, with 13 bases in between. The CDR3 nucleotides are TGCGCCAGCAGCTTGGGACAGGTCGGTAGTGAGCAGTTCTTC. Translation gives CASSLGQVGSEQFF.

The rearrangement uses TRBV11-2 and TRBJ1-2; 7 nucleotides agree with TRBD1. The CDR3 contains 14 residues. The V gene end was trimmed by 2 bases and the J gene end by 4 bases; junction bases not matched to a gene: 4. Germline V gene lookup returns CDR1 SGHAT and CDR2 FQNNGV. CDR3 DNA sequence: TGTGCCAGCAGCTTAAATAACAGGGGCTATGGCTACACCTTC. Its protein is CASSLNNRGYGYTF.

The gene calls are TRBV5-1 and TRBJ1-2, with a weak D call TRBD1 (5 bases). Germline lookup yields CDR1 SGHRS and CDR2 YFSETQ. CDR3 length: 13 amino acids. Trimming took off 2 bases at V and 4 bases at J, with 9 bases between the two ends. CDR3 nucleotides: TGCGCCAGCAGCTTACAGGAGGGCTATGGCTACACCTTC. It specifies CASSLQEGYGYTF.

This sequence joins TRBV6-5 and TRBJ1-2; 11 bases line up with TRBD1. Germline CDR1 MNHEY, CDR2 SVGAGI. CDR3 length equals 15 residues. J lost 6 bases, V lost 2 bases, and 5 bases had no gene match. The DNA for the CDR3 is TGTGCCAGCAGTTACGCGCCGGGACAGGGGGATGGCTACACCTTC. Encoded protein: CASSYAPGQGDGYTF.

The genes are TRBV6-6 and TRBJ1-1; 8 bases are a match to TRBD1. The CDR3 consists of 13 residues. In germline, CDR1 is MNHNY, CDR2 SVGAGI (reference sequence). V lost 2 bases and J lost 11; bases outside the gene matches: 7. CDR3 nucleotides: TGTGCCAGCAGTTACCCCGGACAGGGAGAGGCTTTCTTT. This gives the protein CASSYPGQGEAFF.

The V and J genes are TRBV5-4 and TRBJ2-7, with TRBD2 matching over 8 bases. From germline, CDR1 is SGHNT and CDR2 YYREEE (reference sequence). The junction had 18 bases not matched to a gene; V was cut back by 3 bases and J by 7 bases. The CDR3 extends over 17 amino acids. This CDR3 is CASSSGGNRDPPWEQYV. The CDR3 nucleotides are TGTGCCAGCAGCTCGGGGGGGAACAGGGATCCCCCTTGGGAGCAGTACGTC.

The rearrangement uses TRBV2 and TRBJ1-5, with 7 bases aligning to TRBD1. There are 13 residues in the CDR3. The V and J ends lost 7 bases and 5 bases, in that order; junction bases with no gene match: 5. Germline values: CDR1 SNHLY, CDR2 FYNNEI. CDR3 DNA: TGTGCCAGCATGACAGGGCGTGATCAGCCCCAGCATTTT. It translates to CASMTGRDQPQHF.

The chain is built from TRBV19 and TRBJ2-2, with a tentative D call TRBD2 (5 bases). The CDR3 consists of 14 residues. Trimming shortened V by 8 bases and J by 3 bases, and 13 bases separated the two germline ends. CDR1 is LNHDA and CDR2 is SQIVND in the germline V gene (reference sequence). CDR3 nucleotides: TGTGCCAGTGGGCAGATGAGGGACACCGGGGAGCTGTTTTTT. Translation: CASGQMRDTGELFF. The variable domain in full, completed from reference TRBV19 and TRBJ2-2, reads DGGITQSPKYLFRKEGQNVTLSCEQNLNHDAMYWYRQDPGQGLRLIYYSQIVNDFQKGDIAEGYSVSREKKESFPLTVTSAQKNPTAFYLCASGQMRDTGELFFGEGSRLTVL.

The gene calls are TRBV27 and TRBJ1-5; D call uncertain. Germline lookup yields CDR1 MNHEY and CDR2 SMNVEV (reference sequence). CDR3 size: 13 residues. V lost 1 base and J lost 4, with 5 bases in between. CDR3 nucleotide sequence: TGTGCCAGCAGTTTATGGACTAATCAGCCCCAGCATTTT. Its protein is CASSLWTNQPQHF.

The chain joins TRBV30 to TRBJ1-2; D possibly corresponds to TRBD1 (6 bases). V was cut by 7 bases and J by 7 bases, with 22 bases left in between. Germline V CDR1 and CDR2: GTSNPN, SVGIG (reference sequence). This CDR3 contains 14 residues. CDR3 coding DNA: TGTGCCTCGATGAAGCCAAACAGGGTTTCTGGCTACACCTTC. Its translation is CASMKPNRVSGYTF.

The DNA of the CDR3 is TGTGCCTGGGCAGGACAGACGGAAGCTTTCTTT. Translated: CAWAGQTEAFF. The chain has TRBV30 and TRBJ1-1, with a possible D match to TRBD1 (6 bases). The ends were cut back, 5 bases at V and 8 bases at J, with 12 bases in the middle. The CDR3 runs 11 residues. The germline V gene has CDR1 GTSNPN and CDR2 SVGIG (reference sequence).

The rearrangement uses TRBV6-5 and TRBJ2-7; TRBD2 is a possible D gene (5 bases). The CDR3 runs to 14 residues. Germline V CDR1 and CDR2: MNHEY, SVGAGI. Trimming pared 4 bases from V and 2 bases from J, leaving 12 bases between. The CDR3 protein is CASSFGSGTYEQYF. Here the CDR3 DNA reads TGTGCCAGCAGTTTTGGGAGCGGTACCTACGAGCAGTACTTC.

This chain uses TRBV29-1 with TRBJ2-3; 8 nucleotides align to TRBD2. The CDR3 is made up of 13 amino acids. The V gene's germline CDR1 is SQVTM and CDR2 ANQGSEA. V shed 7 bases, J shed 3 bases, and the junction held 6 bases outside the gene matches. The DNA of the CDR3 is TGCAGCGGAACTGGCGGGGGGACAGATACGCAGTATTTT. Encoded protein: CSGTGGGTDTQYF.

The chain recombines TRBV19 with TRBJ1-2; D is uncertain. The V end lost 7 bases, the J end lost 3 bases, and 15 bases lay between the germline ends. This CDR3 contains 14 residues. Germline-derived CDR1 and CDR2 are LNHDA and SQIVND (reference sequence). CDR3 bases: TGTGCCAGTACCTTGAATCAGTTCCACTATGGCTACACCTTC. Amino acid sequence: CASTLNQFHYGYTF.

This rearrangement joins TRBV5-4 to TRBJ2-1, with D perhaps matching TRBD2 (7 bases). This CDR3 spans 16 amino acids. The V and J ends lost 4 bases and 5 bases respectively, with 19 bases between them. Per the germline V gene, CDR1 is SGHNT and CDR2 is YYREEE (reference sequence). CDR3 amino acids: CASSRRGGGLNNEQFF. The DNA of the CDR3 is TGTGCCAGCAGCAGACGCGGCGGGGGCCTGAACAATGAGCAGTTCTTC.

The chain has TRBV7-3 and TRBJ2-5; 7 bases line up with TRBD2. Germline lookup yields CDR1 SGHTA and CDR2 FQGTGA. This CDR3 is 16 amino acids long. Trimming took 5 bases from V and 1 from J; bases not matched to a gene: 10. The CDR3 sequence: CASSPGTSAFQETQYF. In DNA form, the CDR3 reads TGTGCCAGCAGCCCCGGTACTAGCGCCTTCCAAGAGACCCAGTACTTC.

V gene TRBV11-2 combines with J gene TRBJ2-3; TRBD2 matches at 9 bases. J gave up 2 bases and V 1 base, and 4 bases lay outside the gene matches. The CDR3 length is 16 residues. Germline-derived CDR1 and CDR2 are SGHAT and FQNNGV. The CDR3 DNA follows: TGTGCCAGCAGCTTAGTGGGCGGGGGGGCCACAGATACGCAGTATTTT. Encoded protein: CASSLVGGGATDTQYF.

The gene calls are TRBV5-1 and TRBJ2-1; 8 bases align to TRBD2. Germline lookup yields CDR1 SGHRS and CDR2 YFSETQ. The CDR3 sequence is 16 residues long. With 3 bases clipped from V and 4 bases from J, the junction kept 9 bases outside the gene matches. CDR3 DNA sequence: TGCGCCAGCAGCTGGACAGCGGGAGAGGAATACAATGAGCAGTTCTTC. Its protein product is CASSWTAGEEYNEQFF.

The chain has TRBV3-1 (or the pseudogene TRBV3-2) and TRBJ2-2, with D possibly TRBD2 on 6 matching bases. This CDR3 comprises 14 residues. The germline V gene has CDR1 LGHDT and CDR2 YNNKEL (reference sequence). The V end lost 4 bases, the J end lost 3 bases, and 9 bases lay between the germline ends. CDR3: CASSRWRDTGELFF. CDR3 coding DNA: TGTGCCAGCAGCCGCTGGAGGGACACCGGGGAGCTGTTTTTT.

This chain links TRBV12-3 or TRBV12-4 with TRBJ2-7; 7 bases agree with TRBD2. V lost 8 bases, J lost 2 bases, and 6 bases stayed unmatched. The CDR3 runs 13 residues. CDR3 DNA: TGTGCCAGCCCAGCGGGGTCGACCTACGAGCAGTACTTC. Translated, it gives CASPAGSTYEQYF.